The 6 T cell receptor beta chains given below trace back to one sample, sequenced in a study of cytotoxic CD8 clonotypes in ibrutinib-treated CLL (dated by TCRdb to the early 2020s). The library was made by the immunoSEQ multiplex PCR assay. The table comes from immuneACCESS by way of TCRdb, which keeps in-frame sequences with V and J called. Part of the clones is missing from these tables; in studies checked, under half for an unresolved V gene and the rest for unknown reasons. The sample contains 25,000 to 35,000 clones, roughly 57% of them found a single time. The leading ten clones occupy 12% to 15% of the sample. The input for sequencing was PBMCs, taken before ibrutinib treatment. These receptors were collected from a human donor with chronic lymphocytic leukemia.

This rearrangement joins TRBV9 to TRBJ1-3, with D perhaps matching TRBD1 (5 bases). V was trimmed by 0 bases and J by 3 bases, leaving 10 bases between them. Germline lookup yields CDR1 SGDLS and CDR2 YYNGEE. The CDR3 has 15 residues. CDR3 region: CASSVEGQGGNTIYF. CDR3 bases: TGTGCCAGCAGCGTAGAGGGGCAGGGTGGAAACACCATATATTTT.

As to this clone: One end of the junction is discordant with germline, which a read error may explain. The rearrangement joins TRBV7-7 to TRBJ2-5; TRBD1 is a possible D gene (6 bases). Germline lookup yields CDR1 SSHAT and CDR2 FNYEAQ (reference sequence). The CDR3 spans 14 residues. The CDR3 here is CASSLGTHQETQYF. CDR3 bases: TGTGCTAGCAGCTTAGGGACACACCAAGAGACCCAGTACTTC.

This sequence joins TRBV2 and TRBJ2-1; D is possibly TRBD1 or TRBD2 (6 bases each). The CDR3 sequence is 14 residues long. V lost 6 bases to trimming and J lost 10 bases, with 19 bases between them. The V gene's germline CDR1 is SNHLY and CDR2 FYNNEI. The CDR3 protein is CASRTLGGRGEQFF. The CDR3 DNA is TGTGCCAGCAGAACCCTGGGGGGCCGTGGGGAGCAGTTCTTC.

The rearrangement uses TRBV5-1 and TRBJ2-1; 9 nucleotides agree with TRBD1. Germline V CDR1 and CDR2: SGHRS, YFSETQ. The CDR3 extends over 15 amino acids. V was pared by 4 bases and J by 2 bases, with 4 bases of the junction left unmatched. The CDR3 region is CASSTGTGPYNEQFF. DNA of the CDR3: TGCGCCAGCAGCACCGGGACAGGGCCCTACAATGAGCAGTTCTTC.

The rearrangement links TRBV9 to TRBJ1-3; no clear D. With 7 bases removed from V and 0 bases from J, the gap between germline ends came to 11 bases. The CDR3 contains 14 residues. Germline-derived CDR1 and CDR2 are SGDLS and YYNGEE. The CDR3 spells CASGRGDSGNTIYF. The CDR3 coding sequence is TGTGCCAGCGGACGAGGTGACTCTGGAAACACCATATATTTT.

V usage is TRBV23-1 and J usage is TRBJ2-7; D perhaps matches TRBD2 (6 bases). Being an ORF, TRBV23-1 has a function that is uncertain. CDR3 length: 18 amino acids. V was trimmed by 2 bases and J by 6 bases, leaving 26 bases between them. CDR3 amino acids: CASSQQDLFRGWGGEQYF. Here the CDR3 DNA reads TGCGCCAGCAGTCAACAGGATTTGTTCCGTGGTTGGGGAGGCGAGCAGTACTTC.